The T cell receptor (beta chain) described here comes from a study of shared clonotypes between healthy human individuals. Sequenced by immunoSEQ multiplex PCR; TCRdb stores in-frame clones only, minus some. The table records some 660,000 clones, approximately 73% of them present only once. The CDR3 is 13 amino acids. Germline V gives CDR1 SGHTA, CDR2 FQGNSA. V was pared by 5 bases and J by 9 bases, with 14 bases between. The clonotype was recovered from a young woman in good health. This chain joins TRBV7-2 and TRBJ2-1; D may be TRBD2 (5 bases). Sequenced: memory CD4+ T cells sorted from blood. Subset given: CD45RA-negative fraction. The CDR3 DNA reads TGTGCCAGCAGCCCCCAACTAGATAGTGAGCAGTTCTTC. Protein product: CASSPQLDSEQFF.